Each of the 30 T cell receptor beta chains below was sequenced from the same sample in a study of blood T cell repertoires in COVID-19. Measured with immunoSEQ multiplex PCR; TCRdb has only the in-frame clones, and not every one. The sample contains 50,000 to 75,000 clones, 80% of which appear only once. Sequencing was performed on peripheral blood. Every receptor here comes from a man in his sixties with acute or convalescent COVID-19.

CDR3 nucleotide sequence: TGCAGTGCGGCAGGGGGCTATGGCTACACCTTC. Protein: CSAAGGYGYTF. This chain uses TRBV20-1 with TRBJ1-2; 7 bases align to TRBD1. The CDR3 runs 11 residues. V dropped 6 bases and J dropped 4; count of bases not matched to a gene: 2. CDR1 is DFQATT, CDR2 SNEGSKA, per germline (reference sequence).

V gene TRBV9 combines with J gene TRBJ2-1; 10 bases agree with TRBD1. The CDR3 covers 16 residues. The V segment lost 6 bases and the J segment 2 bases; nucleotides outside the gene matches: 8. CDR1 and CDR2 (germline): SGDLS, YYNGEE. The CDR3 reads CASNLAGQGTYNEQFF. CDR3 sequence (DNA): TGTGCCAGCAACCTTGCGGGACAGGGGACCTACAATGAGCAGTTCTTC.

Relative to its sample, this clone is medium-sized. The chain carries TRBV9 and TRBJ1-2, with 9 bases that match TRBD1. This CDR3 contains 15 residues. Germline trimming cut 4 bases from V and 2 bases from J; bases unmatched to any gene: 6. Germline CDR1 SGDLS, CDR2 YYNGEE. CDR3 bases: TGTGCCAGCAGCCCAGGGGGACAGGGCAACTATGGCTACACCTTC. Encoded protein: CASSPGGQGNYGYTF. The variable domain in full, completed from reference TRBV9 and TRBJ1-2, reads DSGVTQTPKHLITATGQRVTLRCSPRSGDLSVYWYQQSLDQGLQFLIQYYNGEERAKGNILERFSAQQFPDLHSELNLSSLELGDSALYFCASSPGGQGNYGYTFGSGTRLTVV.

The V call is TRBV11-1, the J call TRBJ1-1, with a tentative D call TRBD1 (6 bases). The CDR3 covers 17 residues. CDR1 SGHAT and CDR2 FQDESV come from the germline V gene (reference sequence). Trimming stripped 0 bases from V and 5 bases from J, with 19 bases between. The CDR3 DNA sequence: TGTGCCAGCAGCTTAGCGCTGGGCTTGCAGGGGAAGACTGAAGCTTTCTTT. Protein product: CASSLALGLQGKTEAFF. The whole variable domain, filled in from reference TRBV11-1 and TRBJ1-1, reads EAEVAQSPRYKITEKSQAVAFWCDPISGHATLYWYRQILGQGPELLVQFQDESVVDDSQLPKDRFSAERLKGVDSTLKIQPAELGDSAMYLCASSLALGLQGKTEAFFGQGTRLTVV.

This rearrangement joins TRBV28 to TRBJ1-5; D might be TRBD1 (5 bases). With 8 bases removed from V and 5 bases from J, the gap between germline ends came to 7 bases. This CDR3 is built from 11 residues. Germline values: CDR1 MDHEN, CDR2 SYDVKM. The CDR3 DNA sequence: TGTGCCAGCGGAGGGGATCAGCCCCAGCATTTT. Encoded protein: CASGGDQPQHF.

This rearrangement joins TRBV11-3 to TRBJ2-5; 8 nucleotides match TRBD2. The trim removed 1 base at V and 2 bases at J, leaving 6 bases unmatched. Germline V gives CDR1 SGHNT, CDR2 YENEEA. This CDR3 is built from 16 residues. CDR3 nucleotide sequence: TGTGCCAGCAGCTTAGGGGGTCTAGCGGGTCAAGAGACCCAGTACTTC. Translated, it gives CASSLGGLAGQETQYF.

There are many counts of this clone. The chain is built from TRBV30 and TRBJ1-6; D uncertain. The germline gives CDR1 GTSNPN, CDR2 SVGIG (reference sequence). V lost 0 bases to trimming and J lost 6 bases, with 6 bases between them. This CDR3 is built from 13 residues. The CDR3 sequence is CAWSVTSNSPLHF. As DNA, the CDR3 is TGTGCCTGGAGTGTAACATCTAATTCACCCCTCCACTTT.

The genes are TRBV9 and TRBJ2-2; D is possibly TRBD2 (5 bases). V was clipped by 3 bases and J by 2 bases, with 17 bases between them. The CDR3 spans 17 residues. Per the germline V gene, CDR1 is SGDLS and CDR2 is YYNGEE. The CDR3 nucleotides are TGTGCCAGCAGCGGGGCCCGGGGTGGGGTCAACACCGGGGAGCTGTTTTTT. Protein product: CASSGARGGVNTGELFF.

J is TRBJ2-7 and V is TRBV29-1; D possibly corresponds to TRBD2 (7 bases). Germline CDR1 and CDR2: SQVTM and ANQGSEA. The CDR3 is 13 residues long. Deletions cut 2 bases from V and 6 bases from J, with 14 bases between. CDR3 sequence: CSVEKGGLGEQYF. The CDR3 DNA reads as TGCAGCGTTGAAAAGGGGGGGCTAGGCGAGCAGTACTTC.

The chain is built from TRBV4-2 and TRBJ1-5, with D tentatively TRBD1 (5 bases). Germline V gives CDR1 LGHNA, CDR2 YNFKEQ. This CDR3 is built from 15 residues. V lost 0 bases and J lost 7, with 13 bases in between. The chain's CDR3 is CASSQEFQGGQPQHF. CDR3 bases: TGTGCCAGCAGCCAAGAATTCCAGGGCGGCCAGCCCCAGCATTTT.

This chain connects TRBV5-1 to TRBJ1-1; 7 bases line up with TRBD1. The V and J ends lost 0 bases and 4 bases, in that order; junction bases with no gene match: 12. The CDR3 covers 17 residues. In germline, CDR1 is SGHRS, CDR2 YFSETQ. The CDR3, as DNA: TGCGCCAGCAGCTTGGGACAGGGACAACGAGGAGGCACTGAAGCTTTCTTT. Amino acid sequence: CASSLGQGQRGGTEAFF.

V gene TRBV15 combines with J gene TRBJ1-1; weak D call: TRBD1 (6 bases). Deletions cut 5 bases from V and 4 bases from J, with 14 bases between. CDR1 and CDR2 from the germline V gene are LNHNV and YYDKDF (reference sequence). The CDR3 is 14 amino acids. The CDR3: CATSAKGGGTEAFF. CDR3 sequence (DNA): TGTGCCACCAGCGCGAAGGGGGGGGGCACTGAAGCTTTCTTT.

The CDR3 sequence: CASTKKAASDTQYF. CDR3 in DNA: TGTGCCAGTACCAAGAAGGCGGCTTCCGATACGCAGTATTTT. The chain recombines TRBV19 with TRBJ2-3; no firm D call. The CDR3 totals 14 residues. The V gene's germline CDR1 is LNHDA and CDR2 SQIVND (reference sequence). Trimming took off 7 bases at V and 6 bases at J, with 17 bases between the two ends.

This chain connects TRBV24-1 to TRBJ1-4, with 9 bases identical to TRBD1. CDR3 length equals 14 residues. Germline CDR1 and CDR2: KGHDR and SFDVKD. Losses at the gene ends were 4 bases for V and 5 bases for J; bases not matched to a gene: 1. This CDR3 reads CATSEGTGNEKLFF. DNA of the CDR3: TGTGCCACCAGTGAGGGGACAGGGAATGAAAAACTGTTTTTT.

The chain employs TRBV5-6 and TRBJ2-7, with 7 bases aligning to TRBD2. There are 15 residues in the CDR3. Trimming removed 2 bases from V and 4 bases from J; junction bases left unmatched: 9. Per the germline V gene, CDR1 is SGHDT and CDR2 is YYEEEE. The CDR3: CASSLYQAGSYEQYF. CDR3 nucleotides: TGTGCCAGCAGCTTATACCAAGCGGGATCTTACGAGCAGTACTTC.

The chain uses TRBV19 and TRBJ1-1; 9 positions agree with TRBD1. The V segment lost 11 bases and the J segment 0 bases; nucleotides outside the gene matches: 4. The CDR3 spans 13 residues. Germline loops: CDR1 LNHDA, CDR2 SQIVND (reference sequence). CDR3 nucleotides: TGTGCCGCCCGGGACAGGGTGAACACTGAAGCTTTCTTT. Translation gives CAARDRVNTEAFF.

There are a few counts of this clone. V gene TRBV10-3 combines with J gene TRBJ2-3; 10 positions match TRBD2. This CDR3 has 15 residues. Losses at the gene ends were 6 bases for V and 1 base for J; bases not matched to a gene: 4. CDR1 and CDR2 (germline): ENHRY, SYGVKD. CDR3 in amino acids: CAIRAGTSGTDTQYF. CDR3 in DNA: TGTGCCATCAGGGCCGGGACTAGCGGCACAGATACGCAGTATTTT.

CDR3 sequence (DNA): TGTGCCAGCAGCCGCGGACTAGCGGGGGGGCCTAGCACAGATACGCAGTATTTT. It translates to CASSRGLAGGPSTDTQYF. J is TRBJ2-3 and V is TRBV3-1 (or the pseudogene TRBV3-2); 15 bases line up with TRBD2. The CDR3 consists of 18 residues. The V segment lost 4 bases and the J segment 0 bases; nucleotides outside the gene matches: 5. Germline CDR1 LGHDT, CDR2 YNNKEL (reference sequence).

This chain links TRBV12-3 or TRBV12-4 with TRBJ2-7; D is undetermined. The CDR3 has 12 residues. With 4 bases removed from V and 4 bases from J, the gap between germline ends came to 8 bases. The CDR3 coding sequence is TGTGCCAGCAGTTCCACGAGATACGAGCAGTACTTC. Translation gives CASSSTRYEQYF.

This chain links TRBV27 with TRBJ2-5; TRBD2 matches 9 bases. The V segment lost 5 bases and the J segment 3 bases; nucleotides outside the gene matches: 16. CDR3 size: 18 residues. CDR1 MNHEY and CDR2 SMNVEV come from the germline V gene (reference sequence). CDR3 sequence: CASSLGTTASGDEETQYF. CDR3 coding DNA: TGTGCCAGCAGTCTAGGGACGACGGCTAGCGGGGACGAAGAGACCCAGTACTTC.

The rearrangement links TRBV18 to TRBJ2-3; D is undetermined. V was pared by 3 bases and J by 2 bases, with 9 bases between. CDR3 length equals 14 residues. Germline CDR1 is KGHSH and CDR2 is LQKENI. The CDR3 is CASSPYSITDTQYF. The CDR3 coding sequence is TGTGCCAGCTCACCTTACAGCATCACAGATACGCAGTATTTT.

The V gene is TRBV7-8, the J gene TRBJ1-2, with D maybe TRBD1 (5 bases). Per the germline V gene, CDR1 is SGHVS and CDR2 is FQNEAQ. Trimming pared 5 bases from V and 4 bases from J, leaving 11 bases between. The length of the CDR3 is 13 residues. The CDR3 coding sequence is TGTGCCAGCAGCCCCCCAGGGCTCTATGGCTACACCTTC. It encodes CASSPPGLYGYTF. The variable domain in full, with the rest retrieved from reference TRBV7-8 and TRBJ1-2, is GAGVSQSPRYKVAKRGQDVALRCDPISGHVSLFWYQQALGQGPEFLTYFQNEAQLDKSGLPSDRFFAERPEGSVSTLKIQRTQQEDSAVYLCASSPPGLYGYTFGSGTRLTVV.

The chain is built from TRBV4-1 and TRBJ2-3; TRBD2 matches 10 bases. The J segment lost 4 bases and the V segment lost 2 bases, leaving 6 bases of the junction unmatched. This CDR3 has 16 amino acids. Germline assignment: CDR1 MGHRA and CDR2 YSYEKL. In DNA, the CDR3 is TGCGCCAGCAGCCAACCCCAGCGGGGGGGCGCAGATACGCAGTATTTT. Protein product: CASSQPQRGGADTQYF.

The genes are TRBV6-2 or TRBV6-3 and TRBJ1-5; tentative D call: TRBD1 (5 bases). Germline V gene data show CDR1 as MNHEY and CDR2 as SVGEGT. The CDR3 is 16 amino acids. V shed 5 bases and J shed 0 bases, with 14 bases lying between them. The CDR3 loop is CASSPWGVYSNQPQHF. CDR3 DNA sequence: TGTGCCAGCAGTCCATGGGGGGTTTATAGCAATCAGCCCCAGCATTTT.

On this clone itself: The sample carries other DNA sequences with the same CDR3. The CDR3, as DNA: TGTGCCAGCAAAGGCGGGGGGAGGGGCTACACCTTC. Protein product: CASKGGGRGYTF. The genes are TRBV27 and TRBJ1-2, with D possibly TRBD1 on 5 matching bases. In germline, CDR1 is MNHEY, CDR2 SMNVEV (reference sequence). The CDR3 runs 12 residues. V was trimmed by 7 bases and J by 8 bases, leaving 14 bases between them.

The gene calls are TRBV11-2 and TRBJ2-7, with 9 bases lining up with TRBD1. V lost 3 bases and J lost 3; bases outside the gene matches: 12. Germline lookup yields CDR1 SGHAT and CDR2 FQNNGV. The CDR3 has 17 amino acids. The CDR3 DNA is TGTGCCAGCAGCTTTACTCTATTCGGGGACAGGGTCTACGAGCAGTACTTC. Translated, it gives CASSFTLFGDRVYEQYF.

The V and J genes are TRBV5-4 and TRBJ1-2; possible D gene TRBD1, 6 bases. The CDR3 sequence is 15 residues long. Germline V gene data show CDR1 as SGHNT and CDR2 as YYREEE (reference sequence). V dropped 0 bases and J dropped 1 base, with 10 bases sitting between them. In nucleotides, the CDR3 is TGTGCCAGCAGCTTGGCTCAGGGGAATAACTATGGCTACACCTTC. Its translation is CASSLAQGNNYGYTF.

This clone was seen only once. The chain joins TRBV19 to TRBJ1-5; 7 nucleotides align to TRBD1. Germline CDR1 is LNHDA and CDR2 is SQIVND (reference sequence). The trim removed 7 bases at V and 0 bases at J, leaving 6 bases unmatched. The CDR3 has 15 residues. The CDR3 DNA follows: TGTGCCAGTACCCGGACAGGCCTTAGCAATCAGCCCCAGCATTTT. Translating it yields CASTRTGLSNQPQHF. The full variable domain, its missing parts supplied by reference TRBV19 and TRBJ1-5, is DGGITQSPKYLFRKEGQNVTLSCEQNLNHDAMYWYRQDPGQGLRLIYYSQIVNDFQKGDIAEGYSVSREKKESFPLTVTSAQKNPTAFYLCASTRTGLSNQPQHFGDGTRLSIL.

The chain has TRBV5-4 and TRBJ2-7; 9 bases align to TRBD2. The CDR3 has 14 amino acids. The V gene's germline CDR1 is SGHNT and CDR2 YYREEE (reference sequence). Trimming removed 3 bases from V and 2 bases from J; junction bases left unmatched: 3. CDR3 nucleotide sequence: TGTGCCAGCAGCTCGTCTAGCGGGGCCTACGAGCAGTACTTC. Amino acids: CASSSSSGAYEQYF.

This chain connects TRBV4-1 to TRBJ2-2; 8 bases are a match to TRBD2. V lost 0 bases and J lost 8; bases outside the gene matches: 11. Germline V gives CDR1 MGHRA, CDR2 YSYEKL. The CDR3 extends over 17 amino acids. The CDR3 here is CASSQERLLGGAGELFF. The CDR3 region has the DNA TGCGCCAGCAGCCAAGAAAGGCTCCTCGGGGGGGCGGGGGAGCTGTTTTTT.